This TCR beta chain appears in the sequencing data of a study of beta chain features in type 1 diabetes. Study outcomes and limitations: Comparison showed that naive, central memory and Treg TCRB repertoires appeared more similar among patients than among healthy donors. Reduced insertions and increased deletions marked VDJ junctions in type 1 diabetes patients. Moderate but significant shortening of TCRB CDR3s was recorded in all four CD4+ subsets from Type 1 diabetes patients.

Trimming cost V 2 bases and J 5 bases, with 16 bases left between them. The germline gives CDR1 SEHNR, CDR2 FQNEAQ (reference sequence). This CDR3 comprises 15 residues. Since all of the isolated RNA was reverse transcribed, expressed TCRB transcripts were what got sequenced. Assay: immunoSEQ multiplex PCR; the TCRdb copy retains only in-frame clones and omits some. The sample contains over 350,000 clones, about 14% of which appear only once. As for this clone: Antigen specificity is unknown.

Donors underwent one heparinised blood draw, 95 to 150 mL on average. V usage is TRBV7-9 and J usage is TRBJ2-7; D uncertain. The TCR comes from a woman aged 18-35 years in good health. Material for sequencing was naive CD4+ T cells from blood. The CDR3 nucleotides read TGTGCCAGCAGCTTATCCCCTAATTTCTTGGACGAGCAGTACTTC. Translation: CASSLSPNFLDEQYF.